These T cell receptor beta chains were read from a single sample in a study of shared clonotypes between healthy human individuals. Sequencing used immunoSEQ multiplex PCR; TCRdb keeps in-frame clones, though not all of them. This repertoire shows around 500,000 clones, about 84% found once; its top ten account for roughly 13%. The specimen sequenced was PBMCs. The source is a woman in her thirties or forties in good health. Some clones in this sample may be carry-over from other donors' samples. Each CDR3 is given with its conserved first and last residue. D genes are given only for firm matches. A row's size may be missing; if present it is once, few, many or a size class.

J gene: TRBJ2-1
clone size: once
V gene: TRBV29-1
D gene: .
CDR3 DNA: TGCAGCGTCTTAAACGGGCCAGCAGAGTTCTTC
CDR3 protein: CSVLNGPAEFF

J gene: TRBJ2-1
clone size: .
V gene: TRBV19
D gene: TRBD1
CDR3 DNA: TGTGCCAGTAGCACGGGACAGGACAATGAGCAGTTCTTC
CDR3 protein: CASSTGQDNEQFF

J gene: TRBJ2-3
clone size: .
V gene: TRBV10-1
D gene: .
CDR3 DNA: TGCGCCAGCAGTGAGTCCGCTAGCGTAAGCGTCGCAGATACGCAGTATTTT
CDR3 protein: CASSESASVSVADTQYF

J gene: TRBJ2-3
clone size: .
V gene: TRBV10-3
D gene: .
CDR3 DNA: TGTGCCATCAAACCCCCACAGGGTGGAACAGATACGCAGTATTTT
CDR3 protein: CAIKPPQGGTDTQYF

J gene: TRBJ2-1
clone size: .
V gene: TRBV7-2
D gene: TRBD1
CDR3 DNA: TGTGCCAGCAGCTTCGCAGGGACAGGGGGCGATGAGCAGTTCTTC
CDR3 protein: CASSFAGTGGDEQFF

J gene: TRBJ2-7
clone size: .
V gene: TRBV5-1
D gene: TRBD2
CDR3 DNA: TGCGCCAGCAGCCTGAGTGGGACAGCTGGGACTAGCGGGAGGCGCGAGCAGTACTTC
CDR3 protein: CASSLSGTAGTSGRREQYF

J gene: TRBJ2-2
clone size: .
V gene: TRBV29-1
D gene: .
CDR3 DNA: TGCAGCGTTGCGCCTAGTTTCGCTCACTCGAACACCGGGGAGCTGTTTTTT
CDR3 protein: CSVAPSFAHSNTGELFF

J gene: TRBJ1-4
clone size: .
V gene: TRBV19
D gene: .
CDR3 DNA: TGTGCCAGTAAGGCGGATGCCCACGAAAAACTGTTTTTT
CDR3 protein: CASKADAHEKLFF

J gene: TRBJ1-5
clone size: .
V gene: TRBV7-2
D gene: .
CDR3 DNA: TGTGCCAGCAGCCAAGATAATCAGCCCCAGCATTTT
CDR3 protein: CASSQDNQPQHF

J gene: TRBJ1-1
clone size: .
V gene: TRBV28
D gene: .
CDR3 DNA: TGTGCCAGCAGTATAACGACAGCTTTGGCTGAAGCTTTCTTT
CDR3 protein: CASSITTALAEAFF

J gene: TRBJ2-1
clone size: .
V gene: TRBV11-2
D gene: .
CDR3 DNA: TGTGCCAGCAGCTTAGATGGAGGGCACAATGAGCAGTTCTTC
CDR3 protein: CASSLDGGHNEQFF

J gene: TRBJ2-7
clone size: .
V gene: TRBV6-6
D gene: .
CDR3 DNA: TGTGCCAGCAGGCAGGGGTCCTACGAGCAGTACTTC
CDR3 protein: CASRQGSYEQYF

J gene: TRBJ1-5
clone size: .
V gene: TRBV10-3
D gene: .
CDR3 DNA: TGTGCCATCAGTGTCGACGGAAGCAATCAGCCCCAGCATTTT
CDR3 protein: CAISVDGSNQPQHF

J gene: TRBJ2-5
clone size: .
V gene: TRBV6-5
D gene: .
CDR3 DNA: TGTGCCAGCAGTTACCCGGGACGAGAGACCCAGTACTTC
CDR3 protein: CASSYPGRETQYF

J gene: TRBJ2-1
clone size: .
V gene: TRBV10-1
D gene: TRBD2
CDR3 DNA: TGCGCCAGCAGTGATAGCCTAGCGGGGTCCTACAATGAGCAGTTCTTC
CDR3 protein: CASSDSLAGSYNEQFF

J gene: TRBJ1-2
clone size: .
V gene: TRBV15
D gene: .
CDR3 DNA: TGTGCCACCAGCAGAGATTACGGAACTCCATCCCTTGGCTACACCTTC
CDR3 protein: CATSRDYGTPSLGYTF

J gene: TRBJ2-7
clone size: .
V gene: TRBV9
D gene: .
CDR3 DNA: TGTGCCAGCAGCGTAGGGGTAGCGGAGGCTTACGAGCAGTACTTC
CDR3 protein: CASSVGVAEAYEQYF

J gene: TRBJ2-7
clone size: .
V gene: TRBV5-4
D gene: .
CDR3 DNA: TGTGCCAGCAGCTTGGCCGGGGACGTATCCTACGAGCAGTACTTC
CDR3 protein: CASSLAGDVSYEQYF

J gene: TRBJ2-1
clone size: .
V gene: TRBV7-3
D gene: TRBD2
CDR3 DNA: TGTGCCAGCAGCTCCGGGACTAGCAATGAGCAGTTCTTC
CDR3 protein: CASSSGTSNEQFF

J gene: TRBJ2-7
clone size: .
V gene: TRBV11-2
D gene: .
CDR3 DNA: TGTGCCAGCAGCTTCTCTACCTTAGGGGAGCAGTACTTC
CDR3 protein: CASSFSTLGEQYF

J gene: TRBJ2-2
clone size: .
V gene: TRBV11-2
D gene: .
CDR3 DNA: TGTGCCAGCAGCTCCTATGAGCGGAGGAGGGCCGCCGGGGAGCTGTTTTTT
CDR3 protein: CASSSYERRRAAGELFF

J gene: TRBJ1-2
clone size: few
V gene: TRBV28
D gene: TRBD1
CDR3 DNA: TGTGCCAGCAGCCCCAGGGGGACTAACTATGGCTACACCTTC
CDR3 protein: CASSPRGTNYGYTF

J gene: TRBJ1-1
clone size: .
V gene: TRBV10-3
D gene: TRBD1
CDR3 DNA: TGTGCCATCAGACCCAGGACAGGGGATAACACTGAAGCTTTCTTT
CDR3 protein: CAIRPRTGDNTEAFF

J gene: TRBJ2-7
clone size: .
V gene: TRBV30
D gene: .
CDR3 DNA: TGTGCCGCGGGGACTTTATACGAGCAGTACTTC
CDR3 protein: CAAGTLYEQYF

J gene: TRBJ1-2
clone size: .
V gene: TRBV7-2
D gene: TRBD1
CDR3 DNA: TGTGCCAGCAGCTCCCGTGACAGGGTAGGCGGCTACACCTTC
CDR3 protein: CASSSRDRVGGYTF

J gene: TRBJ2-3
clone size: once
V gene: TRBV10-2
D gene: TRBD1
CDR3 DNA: TGCGCCAGCAGCCCTACTCCGGGACAGGGGGGTACAGATACGCAGTATTTT
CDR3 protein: CASSPTPGQGGTDTQYF

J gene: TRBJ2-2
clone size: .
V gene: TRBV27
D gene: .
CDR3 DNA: TGTGCCAGCAGTTTAAACCCTAGCGAGAACACCGGGGAGCTGTTTTTT
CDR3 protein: CASSLNPSENTGELFF

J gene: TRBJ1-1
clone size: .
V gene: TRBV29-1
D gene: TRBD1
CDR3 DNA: TGCAGCGTCGCCTGGGACAGAAACACTGAAGCTTTCTTT
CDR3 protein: CSVAWDRNTEAFF

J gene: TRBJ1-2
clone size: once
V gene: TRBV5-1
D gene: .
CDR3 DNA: TGCGCCAGCAGCTTGGCCCCCACTAACTATGGCTACACCTTC
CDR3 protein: CASSLAPTNYGYTF

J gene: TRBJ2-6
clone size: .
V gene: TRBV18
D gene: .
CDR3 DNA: TGTGCCAGCTCACCCCGAGGGGGGGAGGACTCTGGGGCCAACGTCCTGACTTTC
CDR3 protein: CASSPRGGEDSGANVLTF

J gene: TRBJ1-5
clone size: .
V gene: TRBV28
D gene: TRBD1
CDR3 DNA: TGTGCCAGCAGAGGGGCCACCGGAGGGGGCAGGAATCAGCCCCAGCATTTT
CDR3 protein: CASRGATGGGRNQPQHF

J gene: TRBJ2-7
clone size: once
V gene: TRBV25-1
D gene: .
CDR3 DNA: TGTGCCAGCAAAGACACCAAAGTCTCCTACGAGCAGTACTTC
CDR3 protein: CASKDTKVSYEQYF

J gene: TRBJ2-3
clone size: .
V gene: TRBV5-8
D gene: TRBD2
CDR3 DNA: TGTGCCAGCAGCTTGGGGACTAGCGACCTGGGGACAGATACGCAGTATTTT
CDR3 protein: CASSLGTSDLGTDTQYF

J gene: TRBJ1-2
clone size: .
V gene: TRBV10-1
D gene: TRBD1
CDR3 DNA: TGCGCCAGCAGAGACAGGGTGGATGGCTACACCTTC
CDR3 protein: CASRDRVDGYTF

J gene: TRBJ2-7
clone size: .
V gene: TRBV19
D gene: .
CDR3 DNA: TGTGCCAGTAGTATAGGGGGCCGCTACGAGCAGTACTTC
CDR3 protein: CASSIGGRYEQYF

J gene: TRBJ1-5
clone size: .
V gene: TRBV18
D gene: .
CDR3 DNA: TGTGCCAGCTCACCTTCGATAAATCAGCCCCAGCATTTT
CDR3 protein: CASSPSINQPQHF

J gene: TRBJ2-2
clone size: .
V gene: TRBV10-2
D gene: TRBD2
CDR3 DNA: TGCGCCAGCTTTAGCGGGAGCCACACCGGGGAGCTGTTTTTT
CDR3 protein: CASFSGSHTGELFF

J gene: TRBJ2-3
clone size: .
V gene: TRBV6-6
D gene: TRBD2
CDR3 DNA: TGTGCCAGCACCGCTGGAGGACTAGCGGGAGAAGGCGCGCAGTATTTT
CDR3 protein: CASTAGGLAGEGAQYF

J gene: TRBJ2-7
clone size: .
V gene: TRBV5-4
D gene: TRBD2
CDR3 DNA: TGTGCCAGCAGCCCTACTAGCGGCCAGGACTACGAGCAGTACTTC
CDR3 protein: CASSPTSGQDYEQYF

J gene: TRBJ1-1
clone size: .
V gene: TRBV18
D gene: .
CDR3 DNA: TGTGCCAGCTCACCCGGGGGGGGACACACTGAAGCTTTCTTT
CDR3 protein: CASSPGGGHTEAFF

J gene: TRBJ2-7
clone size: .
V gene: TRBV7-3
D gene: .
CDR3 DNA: TGTGCCAGCAGCTTAAGGGATGGCATCGAGCAGTACTTC
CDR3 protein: CASSLRDGIEQYF